This paragraph covers one TCR beta chain sequence. Its antigen is unknown. The junction departs from the called germline gene at one end, perhaps through a read error. TCRdb processed the 5' RACE reads anew with MiXCR; each CDR3 protein has one entry. The sample consists of roughly 140,000 distinct CDR3 sequences, 7.7% of them appearing once. This CDR3 region has 12 residues. Germline CDR1 is MDHEN and CDR2 is SYDVKM. This record comes from a study of T cells after yellow fever vaccination. General study points: It was a weaker secondary response, yet one that peaked faster, at day 5 versus 15.

The chain uses TRBV28 and TRBJ1-2; D unresolved. Sequencing was performed on CD4+ T cells sorted from PBMCs, taken 5 days after the yellow fever booster vaccination. The TCR comes from a man aged 25 to 40 who received the YFV17D yellow fever vaccine. CDR3 in DNA: TGTGCCCGCAGTTTAGGATGTGCGGGCTACACCTTC. It translates to CARSLGCAGYTF.